These T cell receptor beta chains were read from a single sample in a study of blood T cell repertoires in COVID-19. Assay used: immunoSEQ multiplex PCR; TCRdb lists only in-frame clones, some missing. This sample has about 310,000 clones, with roughly 86% found just once. Sequenced sample: PBMCs or T cells enriched from blood (not recorded which). The receptors were sampled from a young woman who had recovered from COVID-19. Both conserved end residues are trimmed from each CDR3.

TRBJ1-2,TRBV11-2,ASSPSGRGYT
TRBJ1-6,TRBV6-5,ASSRTGGVYSPLH
TRBJ2-3,TRBV9,ASSVGLGLATDTQY
TRBJ1-2,TRBV4-3,ASSHGQGAGYT
TRBJ1-5,TRBV12-3/TRBV12-4,ASSLPNQPQH
TRBJ2-2,TRBV7-9,AQRRGSTGELF
TRBJ1-1,TRBV11-2,ASSLPERRATEAF
TRBJ2-1,TRBV15,ATSRRQGSEQF
TRBJ2-3,TRBV29-1,SVAGTGGVTDTQY
TRBJ1-2,TRBV15,ATSLQTGDGYT
TRBJ1-2,TRBV19,ASKSRGQAPEYGYT
TRBJ2-3,TRBV11-3,ASSTYSEDTQY
TRBJ1-1,TRBV18,ASSPLEEAF
TRBJ2-7,TRBV14,ASSDRVWGEQY
TRBJ1-2,TRBV27,ASRRNTGGYGYT
TRBJ2-3,TRBV5-4,ASRSASGGPGGDTQY
TRBJ2-5,TRBV4-3,ASSQDLGQARETQY
TRBJ1-5,TRBV2,ASSEGPGPGNQPQH
TRBJ1-4,TRBV6-5,ASTPSRGVNEKLF
TRBJ1-1,TRBV19,ASSTSRGKNTEAF
TRBJ2-7,TRBV7-9,ASSNRPLGPSYEQY
TRBJ1-2,TRBV5-1,ASATSSSSYGYT